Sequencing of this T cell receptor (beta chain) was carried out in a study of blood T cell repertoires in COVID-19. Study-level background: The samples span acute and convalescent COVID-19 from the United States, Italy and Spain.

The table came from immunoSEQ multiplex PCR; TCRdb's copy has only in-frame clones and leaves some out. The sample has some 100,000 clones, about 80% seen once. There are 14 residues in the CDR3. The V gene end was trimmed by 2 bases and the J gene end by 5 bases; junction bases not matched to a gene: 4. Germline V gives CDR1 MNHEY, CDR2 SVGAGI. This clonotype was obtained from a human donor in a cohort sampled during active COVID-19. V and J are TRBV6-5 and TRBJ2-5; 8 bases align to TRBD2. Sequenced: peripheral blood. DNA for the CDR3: TGTGCCAGCAGTTACGCTAGCGGGCGTGAGACCCAGTACTTC. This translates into CASSYASGRETQYF.